The clone carrying this T cell receptor beta chain was seen repeatedly, ten times or more. The antigen is not known. TCRdb used MiXCR to reprocess the multiplex PCR reads, holding one entry per CDR3 protein. This table holds about 180,000 distinct CDR3 sequences, 33% found once. This record belongs to a study of breast tumors, draining lymph nodes, adjacent tissues. Study-wide results and limits: Tumors had less TCR diversity than lymph nodes, more than nontumor tissue. Findings are consistent with lymph node origin and intratumoral expansion of most tumor T cells. Compared with basal-like, luminal-like tumors shared significantly more repertoire with nontumor tissue.

CDR3 size: 15 residues. In germline, CDR1 is SGHTA, CDR2 FQGNSA. Germline trimming cut 4 bases from V and 5 bases from J; bases unmatched to any gene: 7. Breast cancer patients provided tissue from their axillary draining lymph nodes. The sequencing sample was made of axillary lymph node tissue. V usage is TRBV7-2 and J usage is TRBJ2-3, with 9 bases aligning to TRBD1. The receptor's source is a female donor with breast cancer. Some clones in this sample may be carry-over from other donors' samples. The CDR3 nucleotides read TGTGCCAGCAGCTCCTGGGACAGGGTTGAAGATACGCAGTATTTT. Its translation: CASSSWDRVEDTQYF.